Below, 22 T cell receptor beta chains from the same sample are listed, as sequenced in a study of blood T cells in healthy people across ages. A sample-barcoded 5' primer and a J-beta primer mix were used in a second PCR of about 6 to 12 cycles. MiXCR, applied by TCRdb to the 5' RACE reads, yields one record per CDR3 protein. The repertoire holds 540,000 or so distinct CDR3 sequences, around 24% seen once, with 8.7% in the top ten. A further study also used this sample, focusing on T cells of mothers and their children.

Sequencing was done on a sample of blood. The source of these receptors is a boy younger than 18 in good health.

This chain connects TRBV18 to TRBJ2-7; D is perhaps TRBD1 (6 bases). This CDR3 region has 15 residues. Trimming shortened V by 4 bases and J by 1 base, and 14 bases separated the two germline ends. Germline CDR1 and CDR2: KGHSH and LQKENI. The CDR3 here is CASSLSGHMSYEQYF. Here the CDR3 DNA reads TGTGCCAGCTCACTCTCGGGACATATGTCCTACGAGCAGTACTTC.

The genes are TRBV28 and TRBJ1-5; 7 nucleotides match TRBD1. The germline V gene has CDR1 MDHEN and CDR2 SYDVKM. CDR3 length: 16 residues. V was pared by 4 bases and J by 4 bases, with 10 bases of the junction left unmatched. As DNA, the CDR3 is TGTGCCAGCAGTTCGCTCCTCGGGACAGTTAATCAGCCCCAGCATTTT. Translation: CASSSLLGTVNQPQHF. Full variable domain (rest looked up from reference TRBV28 and TRBJ1-5): DVKVTQSSRYLVKRTGEKVFLECVQDMDHENMFWYRQDPGLGLRLIYFSYDVKMKEKGDIPEGYSVSREKKERFSLILESASTNQTSMYLCASSSLLGTVNQPQHFGDGTRLSIL.

The chain is built from TRBV7-9 and TRBJ2-5; the D is unclear. Near its end, the DNA agrees better with TRBJ2-1, so the J call may be wrong. The CDR3 has 12 amino acids. The germline V gene encodes CDR1 SEHNR and CDR2 FQNEAQ (reference sequence). CDR3 coding DNA: TGTGCCAGTTCTGGTCTCGGTGGTGAGCAGTTCTTC. It specifies CASSGLGGEQFF.

The rearrangement uses TRBV6-6 and TRBJ2-3; TRBD2 aligns across 7 bases. After removal of 6 bases from V and 0 bases from J, the junction contained 6 bases not matched to a gene. CDR3 length: 15 residues. Germline lookup yields CDR1 MNHNY and CDR2 SVGAGI (reference sequence). CDR3 protein: CASRGDSGSTDTQYF. The CDR3 nucleotides read TGTGCCAGCAGGGGAGATAGCGGGAGCACAGATACGCAGTATTTT.

V usage is TRBV4-2 and J usage is TRBJ2-7; the D gene is possibly TRBD2 (6 bases). Deletions cut 2 bases from V and 5 bases from J, with 19 bases between. Per the germline V gene, CDR1 is LGHNA and CDR2 is YNFKEQ. The CDR3 spans 16 residues. The CDR3 DNA sequence: TGTGCCAGCAGCCAACCCGACGGGACTGGAGAGGACGAGCAGTACTTC. Its translation: CASSQPDGTGEDEQYF.

This clonotype has just a few counts. The chain combines TRBV7-9 with TRBJ2-5, with D possibly TRBD2 on 6 matching bases. Germline V gene lookup returns CDR1 SEHNR and CDR2 FQNEAQ (reference sequence). This CDR3 is built from 14 residues. Trimming cost V 4 bases and J 4 bases, with 13 bases left between them. The CDR3 spells CASSSYRETETQYF. DNA for the CDR3: TGTGCCAGCAGCTCGTACCGGGAGACAGAGACCCAGTACTTC.

This chain links TRBV2 with TRBJ1-1; 8 bases are a match to TRBD1. With 7 bases clipped from V and 4 bases from J, the junction kept 5 bases outside the gene matches. The length of the CDR3 is 13 residues. Germline-derived CDR1 and CDR2 are SNHLY and FYNNEI. CDR3 sequence: CASTSQGGTEAFF. The CDR3, as DNA: TGTGCCAGCACTTCACAGGGGGGCACTGAAGCTTTCTTT. Looking up the rest from reference TRBV2 and TRBJ1-1 gives the full variable domain: EPEVTQTPSHQVTQMGQEVILRCVPISNHLYFYWYRQILGQKVEFLVSFYNNEISEKSEIFDDQFSVERPDGSNFTLKIRSTKLEDSAMYFCASTSQGGTEAFFGQGTRLTVV.

The chain has TRBV28 and TRBJ1-2; TRBD1 is a possible D gene (6 bases). V was pared by 7 bases and J by 2 bases, with 11 bases between. CDR3 length: 13 residues. Germline CDR1 MDHEN, CDR2 SYDVKM. The CDR3 nucleotides are TGTGCCAGCACCGGACAGCTCAACTATGGCTACACCTTC. Translation gives CASTGQLNYGYTF.

The rearrangement links TRBV5-6 to TRBJ2-5; TRBD1 agrees at 7 bases. TRBJ2-7 matches the DNA end more closely, so the J call is doubtful. The germline CDR1 and CDR2 sequences are SGHDT and YYEEEE. The CDR3 runs 15 residues. CDR3 sequence (DNA): TGTGCCAGCACCGGTCAGGGGGAATTCACTCACGAGCAGTACTTC. Its protein is CASTGQGEFTHEQYF.

This chain joins TRBV15 and TRBJ1-1; D is unclear. CDR1 LNHNV and CDR2 YYDKDF come from the germline V gene (reference sequence). Trimming pared 8 bases from V and 4 bases from J, leaving 8 bases between. This CDR3 region has 11 residues. CDR3 sequence (DNA): TGTGCCACCGGCAAGGGCACTGAAGCTTTCTTT. It translates to CATGKGTEAFF.

The V gene is TRBV27, the J gene TRBJ1-6; D gene uncertain. The germline V gene encodes CDR1 MNHEY and CDR2 SMNVEV (reference sequence). There are 13 residues in the CDR3. V was cut by 4 bases and J by 8 bases, with 9 bases left in between. The CDR3 nucleotides are TGTGCCAGCAGTTATAGGGTTGATTCACCCCTCCACTTT. Translation gives CASSYRVDSPLHF.

About this clonotype: Since no conserved phenylalanine or tryptophan closes the CDR3, a read error is the likely cause. This chain uses TRBV2 with TRBJ2-2; possibly TRBD1 for D (6 bases). V was pared by 6 bases and J by 7 bases, with 18 bases between. The CDR3 length is 15 residues. CDR1 and CDR2 (germline): SNHLY, FYNNEI. The CDR3 sequence is CASSPAAGEVGELFS. CDR3 DNA sequence: TGTGCCAGCAGCCCGGCGGCAGGGGAAGTCGGGGAGCTGTTTTCT.

This rearrangement joins TRBV6-2 or TRBV6-3 to TRBJ1-5; 11 nucleotides line up with TRBD1. CDR1 is MNHEY and CDR2 is SVGEGT in the germline V gene. The J segment lost 8 bases and the V segment lost 5 bases, leaving 11 bases of the junction unmatched. The CDR3 covers 16 residues. CDR3 nucleotide sequence: TGTGCCAGCAGTCCTCCGGGACAGGGGGTAGAGAAGCCCCAGCATTTT. Protein: CASSPPGQGVEKPQHF.

This CDR3 is CASSYFEGAPARKETQYF. CDR3 DNA: TGTGCCAGCAGTTACTTTGAGGGGGCCCCGGCTCGAAAAGAGACCCAGTACTTC. The chain combines TRBV6-5 with TRBJ2-5; TRBD1 aligns across 7 bases. The CDR3 is 18 amino acids. Germline V gene lookup returns CDR1 MNHEY and CDR2 SVGAGI. With V trimmed by 1 base and J by 3 bases, 14 bases remained unmatched.

The count of this clonotype is one. J is TRBJ2-4 and V is TRBV28; D is perhaps TRBD2 (6 bases). The ends were cut back, 1 base at V and 6 bases at J, with 13 bases in the middle. Germline lookup yields CDR1 MDHEN and CDR2 SYDVKM. The CDR3 runs 15 residues. The CDR3 here is CASSLLAAGRNIQYF. Written as DNA, the CDR3 is TGTGCCAGCAGTTTATTGGCTGCGGGGAGAAACATTCAGTACTTC. Full variable domain (outside the CDR3, taken from reference TRBV28 and TRBJ2-4): DVKVTQSSRYLVKRTGEKVFLECVQDMDHENMFWYRQDPGLGLRLIYFSYDVKMKEKGDIPEGYSVSREKKERFSLILESASTNQTSMYLCASSLLAAGRNIQYFGAGTRLSVL.

The V call is TRBV6-5, the J call TRBJ1-4, with D perhaps TRBD1 (6 bases). The germline V gene encodes CDR1 MNHEY and CDR2 SVGAGI. The V and J ends lost 2 bases and 5 bases respectively, with 12 bases between them. This CDR3 comprises 15 residues. This CDR3 reads CASSYKSGENEKLFF. In nucleotides, the CDR3 is TGTGCCAGCAGTTACAAGTCAGGGGAGAATGAAAAACTGTTTTTT.

This clonotype was seen only a few times. The chain uses TRBV12-3 or TRBV12-4 and TRBJ1-3, with a possible D match to TRBD1 (5 bases). The ends were cut back, 5 bases at V and 4 bases at J, with 18 bases in the middle. CDR3 length: 16 residues. CDR3 protein: CASSPPGQNLGNTIYF. The CDR3 nucleotides read TGTGCCAGCAGTCCTCCTGGACAAAACCTCGGAAACACCATATATTTT.

V gene TRBV27 combines with J gene TRBJ2-1; 8 bases align to TRBD1. This CDR3 contains 13 residues. Per germline, CDR1 MNHEY and CDR2 SMNVEV (reference sequence). The V segment lost 3 bases and the J segment 7 bases; nucleotides outside the gene matches: 2. The CDR3 region has the DNA TGTGCCAGCAGTTTCAGGGGGCTGAATGAGCAGTTCTTC. Its protein is CASSFRGLNEQFF.

This clonotype occurred many times. The rearrangement uses TRBV4-3 and TRBJ1-6; possibly TRBD1 for D (6 bases). The CDR3 is 17 amino acids. CDR1 LGHNA and CDR2 YSLEER come from the germline V gene. V lost 1 base and J lost 3, with 13 bases in between. Here the CDR3 reads CASSQGTGPNYNSPLHF. CDR3 coding DNA: TGCGCCAGCAGCCAAGGCACAGGGCCAAACTATAATTCACCCCTCCACTTT.

The rearrangement uses TRBV20-1 and TRBJ1-2, with 10 bases identical to TRBD1. Germline values: CDR1 DFQATT, CDR2 SNEGSKA (reference sequence). The V and J ends lost 1 base and 2 bases, in that order; junction bases with no gene match: 4. The CDR3 runs to 15 residues. CDR3: CSARGRTGGNYGYTF. Written as DNA, the CDR3 is TGCAGTGCTAGAGGGAGGACAGGGGGAAACTATGGCTACACCTTC.

The chain has TRBV14 and TRBJ2-5; a possible D gene is TRBD1 (5 bases). The V end was cut by 4 bases, the J end by 3 bases, with 15 bases between. CDR1 SGHDN and CDR2 FVKESK come from the germline V gene. The CDR3 consists of 15 residues. This CDR3 reads CASSRQISAEETQYF. Here the CDR3 DNA reads TGTGCCAGCAGCCGACAGATCTCGGCAGAAGAGACCCAGTACTTC.

This clonotype was found a few times. This chain links TRBV6-1 with TRBJ1-5, with D tentatively TRBD1 (5 bases). V was trimmed by 1 base and J by 7 bases, leaving 23 bases between them. Germline V gives CDR1 MNHNS, CDR2 SASEGT. CDR3 length: 18 residues. Here the CDR3 reads CASSEVEGSREQWQPQHF. In nucleotides, the CDR3 is TGTGCCAGCAGTGAAGTTGAGGGGAGTAGGGAGCAATGGCAGCCCCAGCATTTT.